Listed here is a single T cell receptor beta chain. Its cognate antigen has yet to be identified. Base quality data are lacking; no much larger clone is found one base away. This specimen comes from a study of T cell clonotyping in hematopoietic cell transplantation (dated by TCRdb to 2020 to 2022). The study in broad terms: In the study, more than 130 blood samples were gathered from 30 to 40 consecutive transplant recipients and their related donors. Patient recruitment ran from late 2015 to January 2017, and follow-up continued until September 2020 or death.

Related transplant donors provided blood samples for TCR beta sequencing. Nuclei Lysis Solution was used to extract genomic DNA from fresh or cryopreserved unfractionated peripheral blood mononuclear cells. What the study reported, not specific to this receptor: After transplant, TCR diversity in recipients dropped, and pathologically expanded clonotypes climbed progressively between day 30 and day 180. Broader posttransplant TCR repertoire diversity was predicted by donor and pretransplant recipient Inverse Simpson Index values. The sample size was limited, and CD4 and CD8 repertoire contributions could not be separated because cells were not sorted. Overlap with donor repertoires was found for only a small fraction of recipient repertoires, with over 95% found to appear de novo at the given depth.

The CDR3 has 15 amino acids, counting the end cysteine and phenylalanine. Only the CDR3 portion is preserved as DNA: 45 bases, with reading frame beginning at the first base. V is pruned by 6 bases and J by 2 bases, leaving 8 bases of the junction without a gene match. Based on the germline V gene (reference sequence), the CDR1 and CDR2 sequences are LNHDA and SQIVND. The immunoSEQ assay, a bias-controlled multiplex PCR with V- and J-specific primers, was used to amplify TCR beta CDR3 regions from genomic DNA. A proprietary barcode and Illumina adapter sequences were added to the CDR3 amplicons in a second PCR step. An Illumina MiSeq instrument was used for sequencing of the CDR3 libraries. As for the authors' bioinformatics: immunoSEQ Analyzer 3.0 was used for export and quality control, with R Bioconductor and Immunarch used for downstream analyses. Only productive rearrangements in the normalized downsampled data set went into calculating the repertoire metrics. Pathologically expanded clonotypes were defined as those larger than 5 templates in the normalized cohort. The Inverse Simpson Index served as the measure of repertoire diversity. The non-normalized data set was used for CMV-specificity analyses so that all clonotypes could be captured. This is the immuneACCESS table as TCRdb keeps it, with only in-frame sequences that have V and J called. A part of the clones is gone; compared with another copy, unresolved V genes explain less than half, and the rest is unexplained. That table supplies the V and J calls and clone size; D and trimming were determined from the DNA. The sample yields roughly 37,000 clones; approximately 88% were counted once. The ten largest make up roughly 1.8% of the sample.

The chain is assembled from TRBV19 and TRBJ2-3; 7 of the junction bases match TRBD1. The sample was peripheral blood mononuclear cells. The clonotype was recovered from a woman between 35 and 50 years old in good health. Some clones in this sample may be carry-over from other donors' samples. The nucleotide sequence is given as TGTGCCAGTAGCCAAGACAGGGAGATCACAGATACGCAGTATTTT. Its protein reads: CASSQDREITDTQYF.